The rows below give T cell receptor beta chains drawn from one sample of a study of graft-versus-host responses after intestinal transplantation. Method: immunoSEQ multiplex PCR; TCRdb's copy keeps in-frame clones and lacks some. The table shows fewer than 150,000 clones, with more than 90% occurring only once. These receptors' targets are unknown. The sample in question was unstimulated CD4+ T cells sorted from spleen or lymph node cells, obtained before intestinal transplant. These TCRs come from a human donor who received an intestinal transplant. CDR3s include the opening cysteine and the closing phenylalanine or tryptophan.

>TRBV6-1|TRBJ2-5
CASSETRGDRGLAETQYF
>TRBV19|TRBJ1-3
CASSMGVYSGNTIYF
>TRBV11-2|TRBJ1-6
CASSIHRDRGNSPLHF
>TRBV6-1|TRBJ2-2
CASSRQSTGELFF
>TRBV4-1|TRBJ1-1
CASSQVKTVNTEAFF
>TRBV2|TRBJ2-1
CASSPLWEQFF
>TRBV29-1|TRBJ2-3
CSFERGGTDTQYF
>TRBV19|TRBJ1-4
CASSIYGTVGEKLFF
>TRBV19|TRBJ1-1
CASSIDRTGNWNTEAFF
>TRBV27|TRBJ2-3
CASSLRITDTQYF
>TRBV9|TRBJ2-1
CASSVGSSYNEQFF
>TRBV11-2|TRBJ2-7
CASSLYRGAIAEQYF
>TRBV6-6|TRBJ2-7
CASSYSKDAAYEQYF
>TRBV2|TRBJ1-4
CASSATGLGLFF
>TRBV30|TRBJ1-1
CAWISSWNTEAFF
>TRBV6-5|TRBJ2-2
CASSYDHTNTGELFF
>TRBV2|TRBJ2-5
CASTADLQETQYF
>TRBV6-5|TRBJ2-7
CASRRGQASYEQYF
>TRBV7-2|TRBJ2-1
CASSLVFAGGYNEQFF
>TRBV2|TRBJ1-4
CASSARRGDEKLFF
>TRBV6-6|TRBJ2-7
CASRPGQGFNEQYF
>TRBV5-6|TRBJ2-3
CASSLGVDTQYF
>TRBV13|TRBJ2-1
CASSFGGDRQFNEQFF
>TRBV7-2|TRBJ2-3
CASSTPSAGGRVTQYF
>TRBV15|TRBJ1-1
CATSSSDRADDTEAFF
>TRBV11-3|TRBJ1-1
CAHFFLMWGRETEAFF
>TRBV7-2|TRBJ2-7
CASSFRAQEQYF
>TRBV18|TRBJ1-2
CASSPERSAYGYTF
>TRBV5-4|TRBJ1-1
CASSVPGQPRQRITEAFF
>TRBV19|TRBJ1-6
CASSMDGYNSPLHF
>TRBV7-9|TRBJ1-2
CASSNGGYGYTF
>TRBV9|TRBJ1-6
CASSATLEGVGYNSPLHF
>TRBV10-1|TRBJ2-1
CASSESIQDNEQFF
>TRBV19|TRBJ1-2
CASSIVPTRIAYGYTF
>TRBV4-2|TRBJ1-1
CASSPRAQGGRNTEAFF
>TRBV7-8|TRBJ1-4
CASSRDSNEKLFF
>TRBV7-2|TRBJ2-5
CASSLGGREETQYF
>TRBV5-1|TRBJ1-1
CASSVTGNTEAFF
>TRBV6-7|TRBJ2-1
CASSRTYSGGRAHSEQFF
>TRBV25-1|TRBJ2-7
CASSSRDAVSYEQYF
>TRBV9|TRBJ2-1
CASSLQGTYNEQFF
>TRBV4-1|TRBJ1-3
CASSLTPTADSGNTIYF
>TRBV5-1|TRBJ2-3
CASRYRRGGSTDTQYF
>TRBV12-5|TRBJ1-2
CASGTPGQGVNYGYTF
>TRBV4-1|TRBJ1-3
CASSQGIRASGNTIYF
>TRBV6-5|TRBJ2-5
CASKDREETQYF
>TRBV9|TRBJ2-7
CASSHIEWGEQYF
>TRBV7-2|.
CASSYSPLTGRVYEQYF
>TRBV2|TRBJ1-2
CASRESGGYTF
>TRBV2|TRBJ1-4
CASGPGQGAEKLFF
>TRBV6-1|TRBJ2-6
CASSEGGNVLTF
>TRBV19|TRBJ2-3
CASSDRNGDTQYF
>TRBV19|TRBJ1-5
CASSIGTGRNQPQHF
>TRBV4-1|TRBJ1-2
CASSQGGGRDYGYTF
>TRBV4-2|TRBJ1-6
CASSQGGVYSYNSPLHF
>TRBV27|TRBJ1-1
CASSYRGLGEAFF
>TRBV5-4|TRBJ2-3
CASTSGVGDTQYF
>TRBV10-3|TRBJ1-6
CAISESTGGSPLHF
>TRBV6-1|TRBJ2-2
CASSEAWGSGELFF